The present T cell receptor (beta chain) was sequenced within a study (dated by TCRdb to the mid-2010s). Library construction relied on RT-PCR. Sequenced on an Illumina MiSeq. TCRdb trimmed public reads at Q25 via fastp, called clones via MiXCR and kept in-frame beta chains. Under each unique CDR3 protein, matching rows form one entry showing the most common genes and DNA. The sample records approximately 720,000 distinct CDR3 sequences, 12% to 15% of which are singletons. The ten largest clones represent about 3.9% of the sample. Remarks on this clonotype: Its antigen specificity is not known. One end of the junction is discordant with germline, which a read error may explain.

The CDR3 contains 15 residues, cysteine and phenylalanine counted. The only DNA kept is the CDR3, 45 bases in frame from the first base. Sequences DFQATT (CDR1) and SNEGSKA (CDR2) are obtained from the germline V gene (reference sequence). The chain is assembled from TRBV20-1 and TRBJ1-2; the D gene is possibly TRBD1, with 5 bases matching. Sequenced material: memory CD4+ T cells from blood. The receptor was isolated from a female donor in good health, serving as a healthy control. The bases read TGCTGTGCTGGAGGGGTGGCAGGGAATAACTATGGCTACACCTTC. Its protein product is CCAGGVAGNNYGYTF.